This T cell receptor beta chain derives from a study of monozygotic twins with inflammatory bowel disease. A note on this clonotype: Its target is not known.

The CDR3 contains 14 residues. For each CDR3 protein, TCRdb gives one entry from its re-call of the 5' RACE reads, without DNA. Its clone listing holds roughly 160,000 distinct CDR3 sequences. Study-wide results and caveats: Healthy co-twins showed greater TCRbeta diversity (inverse Simpson) than IBD patients. Support was absent for any single strong signal or clonotype linked to IBD. Patients received differing immunosuppressive treatments, which may have added variability to their repertoires.

The rearrangement links TRBV12-3 or TRBV12-4 to TRBJ2-6. The source of this sequence is a human donor with ulcerative colitis or Crohn's disease, or a healthy co-twin of an affected twin (not recorded which). The sample consisted of blood. Here the CDR3 reads CASSLTIGANVLTF.